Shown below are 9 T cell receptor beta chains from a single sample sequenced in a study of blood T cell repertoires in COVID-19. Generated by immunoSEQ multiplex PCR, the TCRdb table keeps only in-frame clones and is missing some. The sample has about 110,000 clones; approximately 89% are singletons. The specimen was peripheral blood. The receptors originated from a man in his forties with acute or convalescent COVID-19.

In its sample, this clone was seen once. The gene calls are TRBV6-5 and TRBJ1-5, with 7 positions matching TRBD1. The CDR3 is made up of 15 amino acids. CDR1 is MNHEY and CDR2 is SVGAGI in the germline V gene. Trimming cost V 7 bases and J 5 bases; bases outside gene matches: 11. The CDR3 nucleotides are TGTGCCAGCAATCACCCACAGGGGAATTATCAGCCCCAGCATTTT. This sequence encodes CASNHPQGNYQPQHF.

Here the CDR3 DNA reads TGTGCCAGCAGTGAAAATATTGGACAGGGGAACACTGAAGCTTTCTTT. Its translation: CASSENIGQGNTEAFF. V and J are TRBV25-1 and TRBJ1-1; TRBD1 matches 8 bases. V was clipped by 2 bases and J by 1 base; unmatched bases: 6. Germline values: CDR1 MGHDK, CDR2 SYGVNS. There are 16 residues in the CDR3.

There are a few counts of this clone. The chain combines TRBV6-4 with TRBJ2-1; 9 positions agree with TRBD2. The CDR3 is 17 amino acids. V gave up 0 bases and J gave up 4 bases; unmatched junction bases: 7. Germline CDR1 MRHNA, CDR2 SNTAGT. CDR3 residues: CASSDSGREGGYNEQFF. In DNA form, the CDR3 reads TGTGCCAGCAGTGACTCCGGGCGGGAGGGCGGTTACAATGAGCAGTTCTTC.

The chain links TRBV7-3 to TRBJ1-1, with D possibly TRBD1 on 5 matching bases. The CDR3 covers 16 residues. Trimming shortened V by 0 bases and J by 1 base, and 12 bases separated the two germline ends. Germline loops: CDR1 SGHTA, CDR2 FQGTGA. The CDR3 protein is CASSLTPRVENTEAFF. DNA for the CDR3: TGTGCCAGCAGCTTAACTCCCAGGGTTGAGAACACTGAAGCTTTCTTT. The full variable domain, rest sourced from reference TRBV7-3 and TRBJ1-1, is GAGVSQTPSNKVTEKGKYVELRCDPISGHTALYWYRQSLGQGPEFLIYFQGTGAADDSGLPNDRFFAVRPEGSVSTLKIQRTERGDSAVYLCASSLTPRVENTEAFFGQGTRLTVV.

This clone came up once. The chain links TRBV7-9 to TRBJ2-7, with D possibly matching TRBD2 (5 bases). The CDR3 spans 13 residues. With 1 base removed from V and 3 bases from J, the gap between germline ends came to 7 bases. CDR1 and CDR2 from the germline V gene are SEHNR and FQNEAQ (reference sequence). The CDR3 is CASSLEGGYEQYF. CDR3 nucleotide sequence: TGTGCCAGCAGCTTAGAAGGAGGCTACGAGCAGTACTTC.

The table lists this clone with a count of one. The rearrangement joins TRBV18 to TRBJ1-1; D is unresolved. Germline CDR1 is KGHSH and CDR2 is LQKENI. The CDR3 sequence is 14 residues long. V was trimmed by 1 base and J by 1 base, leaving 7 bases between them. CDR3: CASSPLPGNTEAFF. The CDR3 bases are TGTGCCAGCTCACCACTTCCCGGGAACACTGAAGCTTTCTTT.

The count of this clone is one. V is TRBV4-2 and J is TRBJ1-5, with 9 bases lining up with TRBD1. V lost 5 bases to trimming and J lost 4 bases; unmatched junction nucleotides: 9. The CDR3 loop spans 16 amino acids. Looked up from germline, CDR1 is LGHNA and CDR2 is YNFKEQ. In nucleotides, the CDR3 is TGTGCCAGCAGCACCTCCGGGACAGGGTCTAATCAGCCCCAGCATTTT. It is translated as CASSTSGTGSNQPQHF.

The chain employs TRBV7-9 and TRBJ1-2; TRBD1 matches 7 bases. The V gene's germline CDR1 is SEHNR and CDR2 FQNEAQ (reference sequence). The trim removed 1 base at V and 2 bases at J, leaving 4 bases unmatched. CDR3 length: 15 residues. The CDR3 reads CASSLGPQGNYGYTF. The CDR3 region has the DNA TGTGCCAGCAGCTTAGGACCACAGGGGAACTATGGCTACACCTTC. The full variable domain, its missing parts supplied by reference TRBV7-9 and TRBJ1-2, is DTGVSQNPRHKITKRGQNVTFRCDPISEHNRLYWYRQTLGQGPEFLTYFQNEAQLEKSRLLSDRFSAERPKGSFSTLEIQRTEQGDSAMYLCASSLGPQGNYGYTFGSGTRLTVV.

The CDR3 DNA reads as TGTGCCAGCAGTGAGCTAATAGCGGGGGACACAGATACGCAGTATTTT. Translated, it gives CASSELIAGDTDTQYF. The genes are TRBV6-1 and TRBJ2-3; 9 nucleotides agree with TRBD2. With 3 bases clipped from V and 2 bases from J, the junction kept 6 bases outside the gene matches. This CDR3 comprises 16 residues. CDR1 is MNHNS, CDR2 SASEGT, per germline.